Below are 14 T cell receptor beta chains sequenced from a single sample in a study of blood T cell repertoires in COVID-19 (TCRdb year 2020). The library was made by the immunoSEQ multiplex PCR assay. Entries here come from immuneACCESS through TCRdb and include only in-frame sequences with V and J called. Some clones fail to appear in such tables; in the studies checked, an unresolved V gene covers under half of the shortfall, and the cause of the remainder is unknown. Across this sample there are around 500,000 clones, with around nine tenths seen only once. The biggest ten clones account for more than 7.5% of the sample. Sequencing was carried out using PBMCs or T cells enriched from blood (not recorded which). The receptors derive from a woman aged 60 to 75 who had recovered from COVID-19.

The rearrangement links TRBV5-1 to TRBJ1-2; D may be TRBD1 (6 bases). Germline loops: CDR1 SGHRS, CDR2 YFSETQ. The CDR3 has 15 amino acids. V lost 0 bases to trimming and J lost 6 bases, with 15 bases between them. The CDR3 DNA follows: TGCGCCAGCAGCTTGGACAGGGCCCCCAACCATGGCTACACCTTC. The encoded protein is CASSLDRAPNHGYTF.

For the CDR3, the DNA is TGTGCCAGCAGACTGACAGAAAGTAGCAATCAGCCCCAGCATTTT. Protein product: CASRLTESSNQPQHF. The V and J genes are TRBV6-5 and TRBJ1-5, with D possibly being TRBD1 (5 bases). The V gene's germline CDR1 is MNHEY and CDR2 SVGAGI. The CDR3 length is 15 residues. Trimming took off 6 bases at V and 0 bases at J, with 12 bases between the two ends.

This chain connects TRBV20-1 to TRBJ2-7; no reliable D call. Germline V CDR1 and CDR2: DFQATT, SNEGSKA (reference sequence). V lost 5 bases and J lost 4, with 9 bases in between. The CDR3 sequence is 11 residues long. The DNA of the CDR3 is TGCAGTGCTCCGATCGGGTACGAGCAGTACTTC. Protein sequence: CSAPIGYEQYF.

V and J are TRBV5-8 and TRBJ1-1, with 10 positions matching TRBD1. The CDR3 consists of 14 residues. Germline values: CDR1 SGHTS, CDR2 YDEGEE. Trimming at V came to 4 bases and at J to 6 bases, leaving 6 bases not matched to a gene. The CDR3 region has the DNA TGTGCCAGCAGCCGGGGGACAGGGGAATCTGAAGCTTTCTTT. Translated: CASSRGTGESEAFF.

This clone was seen a single time. The chain is built from TRBV10-3 and TRBJ1-6; D is possibly TRBD1 (6 bases). CDR3 length: 17 amino acids. The germline gives CDR1 ENHRY, CDR2 SYGVKD. The V gene lost 0 bases and the J gene lost 7 bases, with 16 bases spanning the gap. The CDR3 here is CAISESKVGTQNSPLHF. For the CDR3, the DNA is TGTGCCATCAGTGAGTCGAAGGTCGGGACACAGAATTCACCCCTCCACTTT.

V and J are TRBV25-1 and TRBJ1-5; D call uncertain. Trimming took 4 bases from V and 4 from J, leaving 8 bases between them. CDR3 length: 13 residues. The germline CDR1 and CDR2 sequences are MGHDK and SYGVNS. CDR3 DNA: TGTGCCAGCAGTGTAGGAGGGAATCAGCCCCAGCATTTT. Its translation is CASSVGGNQPQHF.

The chain has TRBV6-4 and TRBJ1-1; 11 nucleotides line up with TRBD1. The CDR3 contains 16 residues. CDR1 MRHNA and CDR2 SNTAGT come from the germline V gene. The J segment lost 3 bases and the V segment lost 6 bases, leaving 9 bases of the junction unmatched. The CDR3 loop reads CASRPGTGGRDTEAFF. Written as DNA, the CDR3 is TGTGCCAGCAGGCCGGGGACAGGGGGAAGGGACACTGAAGCTTTCTTT.

The V and J genes are TRBV27 and TRBJ1-1, with TRBD1 matching 7 bases. The CDR3 covers 14 residues. V gave up 4 bases and J gave up 8 bases; unmatched junction bases: 10. In germline, CDR1 is MNHEY, CDR2 SMNVEV (reference sequence). The CDR3 protein is CASSSSIRGREAFF. In DNA, the CDR3 is TGTGCCAGCAGTTCCTCCATAAGGGGGCGCGAAGCTTTCTTT.

The chain uses TRBV25-1 and TRBJ1-3, with D maybe TRBD1 (5 bases). The length of the CDR3 is 14 residues. Trimming left V 4 bases short and J 1 base short, with 8 bases between. Per the germline V gene, CDR1 is MGHDK and CDR2 is SYGVNS. The CDR3 nucleotides read TGTGCCAGCAGTGCGCGACAGTCTGGAAACACCATATATTTT. This codes for CASSARQSGNTIYF.

The chain links TRBV30 to TRBJ1-6; D unresolved. Germline V lookup: CDR1 GTSNPN, CDR2 SVGIG (reference sequence). Trimming removed 3 bases at V and 6 bases at J, with 9 bases between. The CDR3 is 13 amino acids. The CDR3, as DNA: TGTGCCTGGAGCCCAGAGCGTAATTCACCCCTCCACTTT. Its translation is CAWSPERNSPLHF.

The gene calls are TRBV7-9 and TRBJ2-7; D perhaps matches TRBD2 (7 bases). The V end lost 1 base, the J end lost 4 bases, and 14 bases lay between the germline ends. CDR1 is SEHNR, CDR2 FQNEAQ, per germline (reference sequence). This CDR3 spans 15 amino acids. For the CDR3, the DNA is TGTGCCAGCAGCTTAGTAGGCGGGGGCAGTTACGAGCAGTACGTC. Translation gives CASSLVGGGSYEQYV.

Only a few counts were recorded for this clone. The rearrangement links TRBV6-5 to TRBJ2-3; no clear D gene. V was clipped by 2 bases and J by 7 bases, with 7 bases between them. The length of the CDR3 is 12 residues. The germline gives CDR1 MNHEY, CDR2 SVGAGI. The CDR3 protein is CASSYGPYTQYF. CDR3 DNA: TGTGCCAGCAGTTACGGGCCTTATACGCAGTATTTT.

The table lists this clone with a count of one. The rearrangement joins TRBV30 to TRBJ1-2; a possible D gene is TRBD1 (6 bases). CDR1 and CDR2 (germline): GTSNPN, SVGIG (reference sequence). The CDR3 runs to 14 residues. Trimming took off 1 base at V and 4 bases at J, with 13 bases between the two ends. The CDR3 nucleotides read TGTGCCTGGAGTGAGGGGGGGCTGTCCTATGGCTACACCTTC. Translation: CAWSEGGLSYGYTF.

A single count supports this clone. This chain links TRBV5-5 with TRBJ1-1; D may be TRBD1 (6 bases). The CDR3 totals 16 residues. The V and J ends lost 4 bases and 6 bases respectively, with 22 bases between them. Germline assignment: CDR1 SGHKS and CDR2 YYEKEE (reference sequence). The CDR3 bases are TGTGCCAGCAGCCCGGGGGGTCAGGGGAAATTCTCTGAAGCTTTCTTT. The encoded protein is CASSPGGQGKFSEAFF.